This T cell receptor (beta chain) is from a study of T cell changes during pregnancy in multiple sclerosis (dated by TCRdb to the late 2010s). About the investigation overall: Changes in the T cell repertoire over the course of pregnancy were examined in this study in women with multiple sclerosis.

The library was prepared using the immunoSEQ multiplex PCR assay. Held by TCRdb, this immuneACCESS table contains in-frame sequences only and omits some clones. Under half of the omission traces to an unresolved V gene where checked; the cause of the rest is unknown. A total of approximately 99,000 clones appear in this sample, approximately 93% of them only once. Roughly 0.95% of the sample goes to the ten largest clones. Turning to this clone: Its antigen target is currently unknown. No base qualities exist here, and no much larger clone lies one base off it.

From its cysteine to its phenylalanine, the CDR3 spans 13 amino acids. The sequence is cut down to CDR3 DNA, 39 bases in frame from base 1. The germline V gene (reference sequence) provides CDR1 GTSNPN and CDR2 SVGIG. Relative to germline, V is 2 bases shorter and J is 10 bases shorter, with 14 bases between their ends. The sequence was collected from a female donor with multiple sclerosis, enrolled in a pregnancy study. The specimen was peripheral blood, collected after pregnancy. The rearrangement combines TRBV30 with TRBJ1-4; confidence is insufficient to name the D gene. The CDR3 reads CAWSRAAEGKLFF. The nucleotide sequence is TGTGCCTGGAGTAGGGCAGCCGAGGGAAAACTGTTTTTT. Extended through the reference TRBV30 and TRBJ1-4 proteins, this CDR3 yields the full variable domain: SQTIHQWPATLVQPVGSPLSLECTVEGTSNPNLYWYRQAAGRGLQLLFYSVGIGQISSEVPQNLSASRPQDRQFILSSKKLLLSDSGFYLCAWSRAAEGKLFFGSGTQLSVL.